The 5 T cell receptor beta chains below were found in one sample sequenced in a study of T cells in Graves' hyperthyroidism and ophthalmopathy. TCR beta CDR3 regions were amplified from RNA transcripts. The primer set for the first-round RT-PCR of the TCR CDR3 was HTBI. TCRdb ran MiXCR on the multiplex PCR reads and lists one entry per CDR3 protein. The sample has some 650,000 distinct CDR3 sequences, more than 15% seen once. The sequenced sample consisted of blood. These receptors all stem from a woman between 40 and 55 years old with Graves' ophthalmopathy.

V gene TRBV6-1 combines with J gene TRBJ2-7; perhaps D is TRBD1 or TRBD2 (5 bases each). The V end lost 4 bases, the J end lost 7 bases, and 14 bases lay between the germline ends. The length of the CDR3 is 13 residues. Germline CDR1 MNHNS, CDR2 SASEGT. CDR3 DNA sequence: TGTGCCAGCAGTGTAGGGACCGTGGTGGAGCAGTACTTC. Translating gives CASSVGTVVEQYF.

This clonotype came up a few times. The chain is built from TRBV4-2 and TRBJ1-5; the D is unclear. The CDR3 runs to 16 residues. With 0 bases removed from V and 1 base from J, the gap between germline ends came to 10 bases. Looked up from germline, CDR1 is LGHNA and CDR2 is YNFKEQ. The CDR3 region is CASSQDMSGSNQPQHF. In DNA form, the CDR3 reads TGTGCCAGCAGCCAAGATATGTCGGGCAGCAATCAGCCCCAGCATTTT.

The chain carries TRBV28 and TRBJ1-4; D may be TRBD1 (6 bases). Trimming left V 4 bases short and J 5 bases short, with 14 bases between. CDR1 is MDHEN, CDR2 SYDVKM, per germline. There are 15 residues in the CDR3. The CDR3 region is CASSSGQTVNEKLFF. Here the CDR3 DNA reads TGTGCCAGCAGTTCAGGACAGACGGTGAATGAAAAACTGTTTTTT.

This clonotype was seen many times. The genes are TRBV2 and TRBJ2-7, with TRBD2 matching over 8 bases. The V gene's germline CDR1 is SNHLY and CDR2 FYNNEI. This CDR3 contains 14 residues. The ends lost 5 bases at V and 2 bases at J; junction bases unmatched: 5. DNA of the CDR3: TGTGCCAGCAGTTTCGGACTAGCCACCTACGAGCAGTACTTC. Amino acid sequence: CASSFGLATYEQYF. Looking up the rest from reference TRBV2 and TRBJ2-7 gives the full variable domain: EPEVTQTPSHQVTQMGQEVILRCVPISNHLYFYWYRQILGQKVEFLVSFYNNEISEKSEIFDDQFSVERPDGSNFTLKIRSTKLEDSAMYFCASSFGLATYEQYFGPGTRLTVT.

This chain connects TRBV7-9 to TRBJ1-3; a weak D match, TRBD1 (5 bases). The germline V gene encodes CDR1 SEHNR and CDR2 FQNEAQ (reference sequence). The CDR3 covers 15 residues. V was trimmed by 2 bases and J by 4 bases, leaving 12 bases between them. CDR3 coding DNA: TGTGCCAGCAGCTTAATGCAGGGTCAAGGAAACACCATATATTTT. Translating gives CASSLMQGQGNTIYF.